This T cell receptor (beta chain) is drawn from a study of response to subunit inactivated influenza vaccine. Study-level findings and limits: Every seasonal influenza vaccination brings in few new T cells, the authors suggested.

The ends lost 5 bases at V and 4 bases at J; junction bases unmatched: 7. This CDR3 spans 17 amino acids. TCRdb reanalysed the RT-PCR reads using MiXCR and keeps one entry per CDR3 protein. The table includes fewer than 600,000 distinct CDR3 sequences, approximately 7.7% detected once. A remark on this clonotype: Its antigen is unknown.

This chain connects TRBV12-3 or TRBV12-4 to TRBJ2-5; 16 bases are a match to TRBD2. The clonotype was recovered from a man aged 50-75 years who received an inactivated influenza vaccine. The sequencing used PBMCs from blood, collected roughly 24 months after vaccination. CDR3 in amino acids: CASSLGTSGRAVETQYF. CDR3 sequence (DNA): TGTGCCAGCAGTCTAGGGACTAGCGGGAGGGCCGTAGAGACCCAGTACTTC.